The T cell receptor beta chain under discussion was sequenced for a study of OX40 agonist ivuxolimab in advanced cancers. A note on the overall study: The costimulatory receptor OX40 (CD134) was targeted by ivuxolimab, a fully human IgG2 agonistic monoclonal antibody. Three dose-escalation patients achieved partial responses, one with hepatocellular carcinoma and two with cutaneous melanoma. The paper reports the monotherapy dose-escalation portion (N of about 50 patients) of the phase I ivuxolimab trial. The dose-escalation cohort was 82.7% male with a mean age of approximately 60 years, ranging from roughly 20 to 80. Of the roughly 52 dose-escalation patients, hepatocellular carcinoma was present in about 20, melanoma in approximately 15, renal cell carcinoma in 9 and head and neck cancer in 9. The point of sequencing TCRbeta in the periphery was to test whether ivuxolimab changed TCR sequence diversity and drove clonal T-cell expansion. Patients were allowed to have had prior anti-PD-1, anti-PD-L1 or anti-CTLA-4 therapy, and around two fifths of the dose-escalation patients had been treated with checkpoint inhibitors. Intravenous ivuxolimab was administered to patients every 2 weeks at six dose levels: 0.01, 0.1, 0.3, 1.5, 3 and 10 mg/kg.

This clone has just one count. Its antigen is unknown. No base-level quality is on record; no much larger clone is a single base apart. The trial excluded patients who had a history of autoimmune disease or were on systemic immunosuppression. Peripheral blood for TCR sequencing was collected from all dose cohorts at baseline, on cycle 4 day 1, and on cycle 7 day 1. The samples were drawn from a first-in-human, open-label, multicenter phase I dose-escalation trial of ivuxolimab. Adults with locally advanced or metastatic melanoma, renal cell, hepatocellular, or head and neck squamous cell carcinoma were enrolled in the trial. CD4+ and CD8+ T cells were sorted separately from peripheral blood before TCR sequencing. The CDR3 measures 14 amino acids from cysteine to phenylalanine. Only CDR3 DNA remains: 42 bases, in frame from the first base. Trimming removed 0 bases from V and 5 bases from J, leaving 9 bases between the germline ends. The germline V gene encodes CDR1 SGDLS and CDR2 YYNGEE.

Genomic DNA was isolated from the sorted cells so that the TCRbeta CDR3 region could be sequenced. TCRbeta CDR3 regions were sequenced using the immunoSEQ Assay. Imported from immuneACCESS, the table was reduced by TCRdb to in-frame sequences with V and J called. These copies leave out some clones; in studies compared against another copy, an unresolved V gene accounts for under half, and the cause of the remainder is not known. Counted in this sample were approximately 14,000 clones; just under 75% of them appeared once. Under 35% of the sample belongs to the ten largest clones. What the study reported, not specific to this receptor: The antigen specificity of the peripheral T cells that underwent clonal expansion was not determined. In partial responders in the 0.1-3.0 mg/kg groups, normalized peripheral clonal expansion was found to be among the lowest, especially among CD8+ T cells. After ivuxolimab, more expanded clones were found on average in CD8+ T cells than in CD4+ T cells. Low levels of normalized T-cell clonal expansion were also seen in some nonresponding patients. At doses of 0.1 to 3.0 mg/kg, clonal expansion of both CD4+ and CD8+ blood T cells was observed from baseline to week 6.

Here the sequenced sample was CD4+ or CD8+ T cells sorted from blood, taken in a trial of the OX40 agonist ivuxolimab. This clonotype originated in an adult with an advanced solid tumor such as melanoma, head and neck, liver or kidney cancer. The chain is encoded by TRBV9 joined to TRBJ2-1; the D gene assignment is ambiguous. The sequence in DNA is TGTGCCAGCAGCGTAGGGCAGGCAAACAATGAGCAGTTCTTC. Its translation is CASSVGQANNEQFF. The entire variable domain, with the stretches around the CDR3 drawn from the reference TRBV9 and TRBJ2-1 proteins, is DSGVTQTPKHLITATGQRVTLRCSPRSGDLSVYWYQQSLDQGLQFLIQYYNGEERAKGNILERFSAQQFPDLHSELNLSSLELGDSALYFCASSVGQANNEQFFGPGTRLTVL.